These 17 T cell receptor beta chains share one sample of origin, sequenced in a study of blood T cell repertoires in COVID-19. Clones were read by immunoSEQ multiplex PCR, and TCRdb kept only the in-frame ones, dropping some. The table shows 23,000 or so clones, with 75% to 95% occurring only once. Source material: peripheral blood. These receptors all come from a woman between 70 and 85 years old with active COVID-19.

The CDR3 DNA follows: TGTGCCAGCAGAACGACTCCGGATGGCTACACCTTC. It codes for CASRTTPDGYTF. This rearrangement joins TRBV28 to TRBJ1-2; no clear D gene. Germline lookup yields CDR1 MDHEN and CDR2 SYDVKM. This CDR3 contains 12 residues. V lost 6 bases and J 6 bases, leaving 11 bases between the germline ends.

The J gene is TRBJ2-5, the V gene TRBV4-2, with D possibly matching TRBD2 (6 bases). This CDR3 has 16 residues. Trimming removed 0 bases at V and 1 base at J, with 12 bases between. Germline V gene sequence: CDR1 LGHNA, CDR2 YNFKEQ. The CDR3 here is CASSQDLRRGQETQYF. Here the CDR3 DNA reads TGTGCCAGCAGCCAAGATCTTCGGCGGGGCCAAGAGACCCAGTACTTC.

The chain couples TRBV11-2 to TRBJ1-3; D call uncertain. This CDR3 contains 14 residues. Trimming pared 0 bases from V and 3 bases from J, leaving 6 bases between. CDR1 is SGHAT and CDR2 is FQNNGV in the germline V gene. In DNA, the CDR3 is TGTGCCAGCAGCTTAGATGTTCGTGGAAACACCATATATTTT. Translation: CASSLDVRGNTIYF.

The chain has TRBV6-6 and TRBJ2-3, with D perhaps matching TRBD1 (6 bases). The CDR3 runs to 13 residues. The germline CDR1 and CDR2 sequences are MNHNY and SVGAGI (reference sequence). V dropped 5 bases and J dropped 9 bases, with 15 bases sitting between them. CDR3: CASSGSTQGTQYF. As DNA, the CDR3 is TGTGCCAGCAGTGGTTCGACCCAGGGGACGCAGTATTTT.

The chain is built from TRBV7-6 and TRBJ2-5; possible D gene TRBD2, 6 bases. The CDR3 sequence is 15 residues long. The germline gives CDR1 SGHVS, CDR2 FNYEAQ. With 7 bases removed from V and 5 bases from J, the gap between germline ends came to 20 bases. CDR3 DNA sequence: TGTGCCAGCATCCCCCTCGAGCGGGTCGGGGAGACCCAGTACTTC. Amino acids: CASIPLERVGETQYF.

CDR3: CARPGQGHNEQFF. The CDR3 DNA is TGTGCCAGGCCGGGACAGGGTCACAATGAGCAGTTCTTC. The chain carries TRBV6-6 and TRBJ2-1; 9 bases map to TRBD1. CDR1 and CDR2 from the germline V gene are MNHNY and SVGAGI (reference sequence). J gave up 5 bases and V 9 bases, and 5 bases lay outside the gene matches. The CDR3 loop spans 13 amino acids.

The gene calls are TRBV2 and TRBJ1-1; 10 bases agree with TRBD1. Germline assignment: CDR1 SNHLY and CDR2 FYNNEI. V lost 2 bases and J lost 5; bases outside the gene matches: 5. This CDR3 region has 15 residues. The CDR3: CASSERTGGETEAFF. CDR3 nucleotides: TGTGCCAGCAGTGAAAGGACAGGGGGGGAGACTGAAGCTTTCTTT.

The rearrangement joins TRBV5-6 to TRBJ2-7, with D unclear. Germline V gives CDR1 SGHDT, CDR2 YYEEEE. V lost 3 bases and J 5 bases, leaving 12 bases between the germline ends. CDR3 size: 13 residues. The CDR3 DNA reads TGTGCCAGCAGCTCTCCCCCTACCGACGAGCAGTACTTC. Translating it yields CASSSPPTDEQYF.

The CDR3 loop is CASSPPFRGQGGSPLHF. Here the CDR3 DNA reads TGTGCCAGCAGCCCTCCCTTTAGGGGACAGGGCGGTTCACCCCTCCACTTT. This sequence joins TRBV3-1 (or the pseudogene TRBV3-2) and TRBJ1-6, with TRBD1 identical over 9 bases. From germline, CDR1 is LGHDT and CDR2 YNNKEL (reference sequence). The CDR3 covers 17 residues. V lost 4 bases, J lost 9 bases, and 13 bases stayed unmatched.

The V gene is TRBV4-3, the J gene TRBJ1-4; D might be TRBD1 (6 bases). The length of the CDR3 is 15 residues. V was cut by 0 bases and J by 10 bases, with 15 bases left in between. Germline V gene sequence: CDR1 LGHNA, CDR2 YSLEER. CDR3 nucleotides: TGCGCCAGCAGCCAAGAGTCGGGCCGAGGGGGAAAACTGTTTTTT. Protein: CASSQESGRGGKLFF.

This sequence joins TRBV3-1 (or the pseudogene TRBV3-2) and TRBJ1-6; TRBD1 is a possible D gene (6 bases). In germline, CDR1 is LGHDT, CDR2 YNNKEL (reference sequence). This CDR3 is built from 14 residues. Trimming took 5 bases from V and 7 from J, leaving 12 bases between them. CDR3 sequence (DNA): TGTGCCAGCAGCTTTAAGACAGGAAATTCACCCCTCCACTTT. Residues: CASSFKTGNSPLHF.

This chain connects TRBV7-8 to TRBJ2-2, with 7 bases identical to TRBD2. Per the germline V gene, CDR1 is SGHVS and CDR2 is FQNEAQ. The CDR3 has 16 amino acids. The V gene end was trimmed by 3 bases and the J gene end by 7 bases; junction bases not matched to a gene: 11. For the CDR3, the DNA is TGTGCCAGCAGCTTCGGAGGACTAGGAGTGGGCGGGGAGCTGTTTTTT. Translating gives CASSFGGLGVGGELFF.

This sequence joins TRBV6-6 and TRBJ2-7, with D perhaps matching TRBD1 (5 bases). The CDR3 is made up of 12 amino acids. From germline, CDR1 is MNHNY and CDR2 SVGAGI (reference sequence). The ends were cut back, 4 bases at V and 6 bases at J, with 10 bases in the middle. The CDR3: CASSSRVGEQYF. The CDR3 coding sequence is TGTGCCAGCAGTTCCAGGGTGGGCGAGCAGTACTTC.

The table lists this clone with a few counts. This chain connects TRBV30 to TRBJ1-1; D unresolved. CDR1 is GTSNPN, CDR2 SVGIG, per germline (reference sequence). Trimming pared 2 bases from V and 7 bases from J, leaving 14 bases between. CDR3 length equals 13 residues. CDR3 in amino acids: CAWSIETPCEAFF. CDR3 nucleotide sequence: TGTGCCTGGAGTATCGAGACACCCTGTGAAGCTTTCTTT.

The V call is TRBV19, the J call TRBJ2-2, with 8 bases that match TRBD1. V dropped 4 bases and J dropped 7; count of bases not matched to a gene: 5. The CDR3 covers 14 residues. The germline V gene encodes CDR1 LNHDA and CDR2 SQIVND (reference sequence). The CDR3 DNA follows: TGTGCCAGTAGTACCCAAACAGGGGGCGGGGAGCTGTTTTTT. Protein sequence: CASSTQTGGGELFF.

The chain carries TRBV6-2 or TRBV6-3 and TRBJ2-3; 11 bases align to TRBD2. Per germline, CDR1 MNHEY and CDR2 SVGEGT. V lost 0 bases and J lost 7; bases outside the gene matches: 6. The CDR3 consists of 16 residues. The CDR3 DNA sequence: TGTGCCAGCAGTTACTCACTAGCGGGAGTGGAGTATACGCAGTATTTT. Amino acid sequence: CASSYSLAGVEYTQYF.

This chain joins TRBV6-2 or TRBV6-3 and TRBJ2-7, with a possible D match to TRBD1 (7 bases). V lost 5 bases and J 2 bases, leaving 10 bases between the germline ends. Looked up from germline, CDR1 is MNHEY and CDR2 is SVGEGT. CDR3 length: 13 residues. CDR3 loop: CASSAGQTYEQYF. CDR3 nucleotides: TGTGCCAGCAGTGCGGGACAGACCTACGAGCAGTACTTC.